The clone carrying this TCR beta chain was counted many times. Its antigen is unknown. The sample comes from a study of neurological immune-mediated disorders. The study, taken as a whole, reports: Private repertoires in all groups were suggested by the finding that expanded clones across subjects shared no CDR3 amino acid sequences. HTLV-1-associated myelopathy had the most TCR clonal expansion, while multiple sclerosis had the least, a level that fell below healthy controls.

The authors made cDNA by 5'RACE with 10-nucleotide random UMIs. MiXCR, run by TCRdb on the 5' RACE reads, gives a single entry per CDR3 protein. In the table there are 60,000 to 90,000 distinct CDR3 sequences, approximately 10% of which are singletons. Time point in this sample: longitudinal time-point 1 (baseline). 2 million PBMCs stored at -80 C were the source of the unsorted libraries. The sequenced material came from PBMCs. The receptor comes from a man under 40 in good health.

The CDR3 region is CASSLERGNEQFF. The CDR3 DNA is TGTGCCAGCAGTCTAGAGAGGGGCAATGAGCAGTTCTTC. This rearrangement joins TRBV6-5 to TRBJ2-1; TRBD1 or TRBD2 may be the D gene (5 bases each). V was cut by 5 bases and J by 6 bases, with 11 bases left in between. CDR3 length: 13 amino acids. CDR1 is MNHEY, CDR2 SVGAGI, per germline.